These 20 T cell receptor beta chains originate from one sample sequenced in a study of blood T cell repertoires in COVID-19. Sequenced by immunoSEQ multiplex PCR; TCRdb stores in-frame clones only, minus some. Among about 160,000 clones listed, around 85% were seen once. The sample comprised peripheral blood. The source is a man aged 65-85 years with acute or convalescent COVID-19.

The J gene is TRBJ1-1, the V gene TRBV29-1, with TRBD1 matching over 8 bases. CDR1 and CDR2 from the germline V gene are SQVTM and ANQGSEA. With 5 bases clipped from V and 8 bases from J, the junction kept 10 bases outside the gene matches. This CDR3 comprises 13 residues. The chain's CDR3 is CSVQPGGTGEAFF. The CDR3 region has the DNA TGCAGCGTTCAACCAGGGGGCACTGGAGAAGCTTTCTTT. The full variable domain, completed using reference TRBV29-1 and TRBJ1-1, is SAVISQKPSRDICQRGTSLTIQCQVDSQVTMMFWYRQQPGQSLTLIATANQGSEATYESGFVIDKFPISRPNLTFSTLTVSNMSPEDSSIYLCSVQPGGTGEAFFGQGTRLTVV.

This sequence joins TRBV14 and TRBJ2-5; D is unresolved. The length of the CDR3 is 13 residues. V was pared by 2 bases and J by 1 base, with 5 bases between. Germline V gene data show CDR1 as SGHDN and CDR2 as FVKESK. The CDR3 sequence is CASSQPGQETQYF. For the CDR3, the DNA is TGTGCCAGCAGCCAACCAGGCCAAGAGACCCAGTACTTC.

This clone was seen a single time. The chain carries TRBV5-4 and TRBJ1-2; D gene uncertain. The CDR3 is 14 residues long. The V and J ends lost 4 bases and 4 bases respectively, with 14 bases between them. Germline CDR1 reads SGHNT; CDR2 reads YYREEE (reference sequence). CDR3 in amino acids: CASSVDGAPYGYTF. In DNA form, the CDR3 reads TGTGCCAGCAGCGTCGACGGAGCTCCCTATGGCTACACCTTC.

This clone was seen a single time. The chain employs TRBV28 and TRBJ1-4; 7 nucleotides align to TRBD1. The CDR3 sequence is 16 residues long. Germline V gene sequence: CDR1 MDHEN, CDR2 SYDVKM. Trimming took 3 bases from V and 5 from J; bases not matched to a gene: 9. Here the CDR3 reads CASSLGPGQQNEKLFF. In DNA, the CDR3 is TGTGCCAGCAGTTTGGGCCCGGGACAGCAGAATGAAAAACTGTTTTTT. The whole variable domain, filled in from reference TRBV28 and TRBJ1-4, reads DVKVTQSSRYLVKRTGEKVFLECVQDMDHENMFWYRQDPGLGLRLIYFSYDVKMKEKGDIPEGYSVSREKKERFSLILESASTNQTSMYLCASSLGPGQQNEKLFFGSGTQLSVL.

This chain uses TRBV7-9 with TRBJ2-1; TRBD1 might be the D (6 bases). Trimming pared 7 bases from V and 2 bases from J, leaving 15 bases between. This CDR3 spans 15 amino acids. Germline CDR1 and CDR2: SEHNR and FQNEAQ (reference sequence). CDR3 sequence: CASIPTGTPYNEQFF. DNA of the CDR3: TGTGCCAGCATCCCCACAGGGACCCCCTACAATGAGCAGTTCTTC.

J is TRBJ1-6 and V is TRBV10-3; 8 positions match TRBD1. With 3 bases clipped from V and 5 bases from J, the junction kept 6 bases outside the gene matches. Per germline, CDR1 ENHRY and CDR2 SYGVKD. The CDR3 spans 16 residues. CDR3 protein: CAISESDRVNNSPLHF. The CDR3 bases are TGTGCCATCAGTGAATCGGACAGGGTTAATAATTCACCCCTCCACTTT.

This rearrangement joins TRBV7-3 to TRBJ2-2; D may be TRBD2 (5 bases). Germline CDR1 SGHTA, CDR2 FQGTGA. V shed 0 bases and J shed 7 bases, with 9 bases lying between them. The CDR3 is 14 residues long. This CDR3 is CASSLTNEGGELFF. In DNA form, the CDR3 reads TGTGCCAGCAGCTTAACTAATGAGGGCGGGGAGCTGTTTTTT. The full variable domain, completed using reference TRBV7-3 and TRBJ2-2, is GAGVSQTPSNKVTEKGKYVELRCDPISGHTALYWYRQSLGQGPEFLIYFQGTGAADDSGLPNDRFFAVRPEGSVSTLKIQRTERGDSAVYLCASSLTNEGGELFFGEGSRLTVL.

The rearrangement uses TRBV9 and TRBJ1-2; D unclear. The germline gives CDR1 SGDLS, CDR2 YYNGEE. This CDR3 comprises 13 residues. Trimming stripped 0 bases from V and 8 bases from J, with 11 bases between. The CDR3 nucleotides are TGTGCCAGCAGCGTAGCTGGGCTAAGGGGCTACACCTTC. The encoded protein is CASSVAGLRGYTF.

The V and J genes are TRBV5-1 and TRBJ2-5; D perhaps matches TRBD2 (5 bases). The CDR3 is 15 residues long. The germline gives CDR1 SGHRS, CDR2 YFSETQ. The V and J ends lost 4 bases and 5 bases respectively, with 18 bases between them. CDR3 protein: CASSTVASSAETQYF. CDR3 sequence (DNA): TGCGCCAGCAGCACGGTTGCTAGCAGCGCGGAGACCCAGTACTTC.

The chain recombines TRBV6-5 with TRBJ2-7; D perhaps matches TRBD2 (5 bases). CDR1 is MNHEY, CDR2 SVGAGI, per germline. The CDR3 totals 12 residues. V gave up 6 bases and J gave up 0 bases, with 6 bases separating them. The CDR3 DNA is TGTGCCAGCAGCGGGAACTCCTACGAGCAGTACTTC. It encodes CASSGNSYEQYF.

The chain is built from TRBV6-5 and TRBJ2-2, with TRBD2 matching over 8 bases. Per the germline V gene, CDR1 is MNHEY and CDR2 is SVGAGI. The J segment lost 8 bases and the V segment lost 8 bases, leaving 10 bases of the junction unmatched. This CDR3 is 14 amino acids long. The DNA for the CDR3 is TGTGCCAGCCGGTACACAGCGGGAGTAGGGGAGCTGTTTTTT. Translating it yields CASRYTAGVGELFF.

This rearrangement joins TRBV6-5 to TRBJ1-1; D gene uncertain. Trimming pared 8 bases from V and 7 bases from J, leaving 17 bases between. Germline CDR1 and CDR2: MNHEY and SVGAGI. The CDR3 runs to 13 residues. DNA for the CDR3: TGTGCCAGCCAAGCCGGGGTACCGTTTGAAGCTTTCTTT. Encoded protein: CASQAGVPFEAFF.

V gene TRBV27 combines with J gene TRBJ2-7, with 9 positions matching TRBD1. V lost 7 bases to trimming and J lost 9 bases; unmatched junction nucleotides: 13. Germline CDR1 and CDR2: MNHEY and SMNVEV (reference sequence). The CDR3 is 14 amino acids. CDR3 coding DNA: TGTGCCAGCACCTGGGGGACAGGGTCAGGTAGGCAGTACTTC. This codes for CASTWGTGSGRQYF.

This clone showed up many times. The chain links TRBV7-2 to TRBJ2-7, with 8 bases that match TRBD1. Germline loops: CDR1 SGHTA, CDR2 FQGNSA. The CDR3 length is 15 residues. Germline trimming cut 5 bases from V and 2 bases from J; bases unmatched to any gene: 8. CDR3 sequence (DNA): TGTGCCAGCAGCCAAGCCGGGACAGGACCCTACGAGCAGTACTTC. Amino acid sequence: CASSQAGTGPYEQYF.

The rearrangement links TRBV28 to TRBJ1-2; TRBD1 matches at 9 bases. Germline V lookup: CDR1 MDHEN, CDR2 SYDVKM. This CDR3 is 14 amino acids long. The junction had 10 bases not matched to a gene; V was cut back by 6 bases and J by 8 bases. The CDR3, as DNA: TGTGCCAGCAGGGAGACAGGGGGGAGAAGGGGCTACACCTTC. This sequence encodes CASRETGGRRGYTF.

This chain connects TRBV27 to TRBJ2-1, with 11 bases identical to TRBD1. The CDR3 is 15 residues long. Germline-derived CDR1 and CDR2 are MNHEY and SMNVEV (reference sequence). V lost 3 bases, J lost 7 bases, and 5 bases stayed unmatched. Here the CDR3 reads CASSFGQGASNEQFF. The DNA of the CDR3 is TGTGCCAGCAGTTTTGGACAGGGGGCTTCGAATGAGCAGTTCTTC.

This chain links TRBV11-3 with TRBJ2-5, with TRBD2 matching over 13 bases. Trimming removed 2 bases from V and 2 bases from J; junction bases left unmatched: 5. Germline V gene sequence: CDR1 SGHNT, CDR2 YENEEA. The CDR3 extends over 17 amino acids. The CDR3 sequence is CASSLPKGLAGQETQYF. The CDR3 coding sequence is TGTGCCAGCAGCTTACCAAAGGGACTAGCGGGGCAAGAGACCCAGTACTTC.

V usage is TRBV20-1 and J usage is TRBJ2-3; 12 nucleotides line up with TRBD2. This CDR3 contains 13 residues. Trimming removed 3 bases from V and 7 bases from J; junction bases left unmatched: 2. From germline, CDR1 is DFQATT and CDR2 SNEGSKA (reference sequence). CDR3 in DNA: TGCAGTGCTAGTCTAGCGGGAGGGTATACGCAGTATTTT. Its protein product is CSASLAGGYTQYF.

This sequence joins TRBV6-2 or TRBV6-3 and TRBJ1-5; tentatively, D is TRBD1 (6 bases). The V end was cut by 2 bases, the J end by 3 bases, with 8 bases between. Germline values: CDR1 MNHEY, CDR2 SVGEGT. CDR3 size: 14 residues. CDR3 nucleotides: TGTGCCAGCAGTTACGGGGGCAACAATCAGCCCCAGCATTTT. Amino acid sequence: CASSYGGNNQPQHF.

The CDR3 protein is CASSLDSAFNEQYF. The CDR3 bases are TGTGCCAGCAGCCTCGACTCCGCTTTCAACGAGCAGTACTTC. The chain recombines TRBV7-2 with TRBJ2-7, with D hard to call. The ends were cut back, 5 bases at V and 5 bases at J, with 16 bases in the middle. The CDR3 totals 14 residues. CDR1 and CDR2 from the germline V gene are SGHTA and FQGNSA.